The clone carrying this T cell receptor (beta chain) was seen at least ten times. Its target is not known. Quantitative 5'-RACE with molecular barcodes was used to make the TCR beta libraries. TCRdb called the 5' RACE reads again in MiXCR, with one record for every CDR3 protein. The sample includes about 240,000 distinct CDR3 sequences, 8% to 9.5% seen only once; the top ten take 6.5% to 7%. This sample stems from a study of CD8 T cells in ankylosing spondylitis. The germline V gene has CDR1 SGDLS and CDR2 YYNGEE. The V and J ends lost 0 bases and 6 bases respectively, with 14 bases between them. CDR3 length: 15 amino acids. Study-wide results and limits: The study looked at matched synovial fluid samples from ankylosing spondylitis patients. Disease-linked clones were reported to be significantly enriched there. Relatively scarce in peripheral blood, disease-linked clones were CD8+. Blood of patients with ankylosing spondylitis appeared to be characterized by a TCR beta motif of eight highly homologous variants.

The genes are TRBV9 and TRBJ2-3, with D uncertain. The sequence derives from a male donor with ankylosing spondylitis or in good health (not recorded which). Sequencing was performed on blood, either unsorted or a sorted T cell fraction (not recorded which). The CDR3 coding sequence is TGTGCCAGCAGCGTAGCCCCACGGGCCCAGGATACGCAGTATTTT. Translation: CASSVAPRAQDTQYF.